This T cell receptor (beta chain) was obtained from a study of graft-versus-host responses after intestinal transplantation. Germline CDR1 is SGDLS and CDR2 is YYNGEE. The CDR3 is 10 amino acids. Between the trimmed V and J ends, which lost 7 bases and 2 bases, there was a span of 4 bases. Sequencing used immunoSEQ multiplex PCR; TCRdb keeps in-frame clones, though not all of them. Of roughly 110,000 clones in the sample, over 80% were seen once. With regard to this clone: Its antigen is unidentified.

Sample: unstimulated CD4+ T cells sorted from spleen or lymph node cells, taken before transplant. The receptor was derived from a human donor who was the organ donor for an intestinal transplant. V usage is TRBV9 and J usage is TRBJ2-7; D is undetermined. The CDR3 coding sequence is TGTGCCAGCCCCCCCTACGAGCAGTACTTC. This gives the protein CASPPYEQYF.